This T cell receptor (beta chain) was captured in a study of read filtering for tumor transcriptome and immune sequencing. About the study: Whole-transcriptome libraries were prepared after DNase treatment. Study results and caveats: The CD138-negative fraction was mixed bone marrow immune cells, not pure T cells.

Germline V gives CDR1 MGHDK, CDR2 SYGVNS. The CDR3 sequence is 15 residues long. Trimming took 5 bases from V and 0 from J, leaving 8 bases between them. The library was built from about 400 ng RNA with molecular barcoded adaptors for alpha/delta and beta/gamma chains. TCRdb redid the calling of the reads with MiXCR, one entry per CDR3 protein. The repertoire has 48,000 or so distinct CDR3 sequences, approximately 18% of them found once; the top ten carry over 15%. This clonotype was picked up many times. Antigen: not known. The sequence was collected from a donor aged 40 or older with multiple myeloma. The chain joins TRBV25-1 to TRBJ2-6; no definite D call. Material: a population of CD138-negative cells sorted from bone marrow. CDR3 coding DNA: TGTGCCAGCAGTCCCCCGAACTCTGGGGCCAACGTCCTGACTTTC. Translating it yields CASSPPNSGANVLTF. Based on the CDR3 plus reference TRBV25-1 and TRBJ2-6, the full variable domain is EADIYQTPRYLVIGTGKKITLECSQTMGHDKMYWYQQDPGMELHLIHYSYGVNSTEKGDLSSESTVSRIRTEHFPLTLESARPSHTSQYLCASSPPNSGANVLTFGAGSRLTVL.